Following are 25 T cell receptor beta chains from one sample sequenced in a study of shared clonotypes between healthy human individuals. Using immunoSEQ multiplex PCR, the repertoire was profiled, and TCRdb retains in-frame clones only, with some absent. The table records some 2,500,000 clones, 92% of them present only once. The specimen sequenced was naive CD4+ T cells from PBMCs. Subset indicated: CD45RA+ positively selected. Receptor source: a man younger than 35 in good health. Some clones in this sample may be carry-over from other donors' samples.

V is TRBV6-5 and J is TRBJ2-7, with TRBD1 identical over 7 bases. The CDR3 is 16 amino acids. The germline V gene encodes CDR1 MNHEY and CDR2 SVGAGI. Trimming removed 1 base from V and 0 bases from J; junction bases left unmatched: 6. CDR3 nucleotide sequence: TGTGCCAGCAGTTACTTTCTGGGACAGAGCTCCTACGAGCAGTACTTC. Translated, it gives CASSYFLGQSSYEQYF.

The CDR3 DNA reads as TGCGCCAGCAGCCAAGATCCTAGCGGGAGGGCCTACGAGCAGTACTTC. It yields the protein CASSQDPSGRAYEQYF. The chain joins TRBV4-3 to TRBJ2-7, with TRBD2 identical over 12 bases. The trim removed 0 bases at V and 2 bases at J, leaving 2 bases unmatched. The germline V gene has CDR1 LGHNA and CDR2 YSLEER. The CDR3 runs 16 residues.

The CDR3 spells CASSLGAARANTGELFF. Here the CDR3 DNA reads TGTGCCAGCAGCTTAGGGGCGGCCCGCGCGAACACCGGGGAGCTGTTTTTT. The gene calls are TRBV7-2 and TRBJ2-2; D is uncertain. Trimming left V 1 base short and J 0 bases short, with 12 bases between. This CDR3 has 17 residues. CDR1 SGHTA and CDR2 FQGNSA come from the germline V gene.

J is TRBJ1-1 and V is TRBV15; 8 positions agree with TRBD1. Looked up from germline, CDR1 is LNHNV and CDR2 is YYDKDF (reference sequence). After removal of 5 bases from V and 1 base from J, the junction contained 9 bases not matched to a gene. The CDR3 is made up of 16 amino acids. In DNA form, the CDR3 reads TGTGCCACCAGCCCTGTTTGGGGACAGGCGAACACTGAAGCTTTCTTT. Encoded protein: CATSPVWGQANTEAFF.

CDR3 bases: TGTGCCAGCAGTGCGCTGACCCGGGACAGGGGGATATACGAGCAGTACTTC. This encodes CASSALTRDRGIYEQYF. The chain carries TRBV6-1 and TRBJ2-7; 11 bases agree with TRBD1. Per germline, CDR1 MNHNS and CDR2 SASEGT. With V trimmed by 4 bases and J by 4 bases, 12 bases remained unmatched. The CDR3 spans 17 residues.

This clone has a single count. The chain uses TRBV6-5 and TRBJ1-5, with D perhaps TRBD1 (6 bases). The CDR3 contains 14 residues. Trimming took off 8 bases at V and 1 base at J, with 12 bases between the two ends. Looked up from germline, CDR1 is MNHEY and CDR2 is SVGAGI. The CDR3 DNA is TGTGCCAGCCAAGAGGGGGGGAGCAATCAGCCCCAGCATTTT. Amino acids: CASQEGGSNQPQHF.

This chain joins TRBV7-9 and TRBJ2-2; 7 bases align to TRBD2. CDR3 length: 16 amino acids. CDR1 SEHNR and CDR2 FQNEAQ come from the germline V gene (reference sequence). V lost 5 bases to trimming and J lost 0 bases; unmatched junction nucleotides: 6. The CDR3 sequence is CASSPAGRSNTGELFF. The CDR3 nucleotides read TGTGCCAGCAGCCCAGCGGGGCGCTCGAACACCGGGGAGCTGTTTTTT.

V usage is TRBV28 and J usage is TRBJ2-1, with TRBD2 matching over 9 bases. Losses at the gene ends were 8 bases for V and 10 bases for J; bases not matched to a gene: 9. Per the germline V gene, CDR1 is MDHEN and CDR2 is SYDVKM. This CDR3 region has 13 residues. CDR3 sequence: CASGVAGEKEQFF. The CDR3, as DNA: TGTGCCAGCGGGGTAGCGGGAGAAAAAGAGCAGTTCTTC.

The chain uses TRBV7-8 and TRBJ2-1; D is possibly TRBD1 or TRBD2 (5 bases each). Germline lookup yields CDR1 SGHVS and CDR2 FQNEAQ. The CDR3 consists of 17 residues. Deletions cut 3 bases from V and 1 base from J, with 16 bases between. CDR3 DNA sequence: TGTGCCAGCAGCTTTTATCCAGGGACGGGGTCCTACAATGAGCAGTTCTTC. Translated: CASSFYPGTGSYNEQFF.

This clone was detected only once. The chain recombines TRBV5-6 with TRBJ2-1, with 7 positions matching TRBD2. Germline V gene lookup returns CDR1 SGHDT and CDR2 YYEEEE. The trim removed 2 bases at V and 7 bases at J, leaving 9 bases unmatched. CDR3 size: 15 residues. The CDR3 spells CASSLGRANRNEQFF. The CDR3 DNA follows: TGTGCCAGCAGCTTAGGGAGGGCCAATAGGAATGAGCAGTTCTTC. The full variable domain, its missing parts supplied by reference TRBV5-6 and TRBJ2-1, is DAGVTQSPTHLIKTRGQQVTLRCSPKSGHDTVSWYQQALGQGPQFIFQYYEEEERQRGNFPDRFSGHQFPNYSSELNVNALLLGDSALYLCASSLGRANRNEQFFGPGTRLTVL.

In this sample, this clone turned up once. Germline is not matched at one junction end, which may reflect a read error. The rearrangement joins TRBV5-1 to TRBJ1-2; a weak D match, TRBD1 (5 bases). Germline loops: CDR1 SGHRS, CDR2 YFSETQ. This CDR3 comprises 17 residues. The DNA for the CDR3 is TGCGCCAGCAGCTTGGCCGGACAATTTGGGGAAGACTATGGCTGCACCTTC. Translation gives CASSLAGQFGEDYGCTF. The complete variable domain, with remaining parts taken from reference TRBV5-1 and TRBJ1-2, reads KAGVTQTPRYLIKTRGQQVTLSCSPISGHRSVSWYQQTPGQGLQFLFEYFSETQRNKGNFPGRFSGRQFSNSRSEMNVSTLELGDSALYLCASSLAGQFGEDYGCTFGSGTRLTVV.

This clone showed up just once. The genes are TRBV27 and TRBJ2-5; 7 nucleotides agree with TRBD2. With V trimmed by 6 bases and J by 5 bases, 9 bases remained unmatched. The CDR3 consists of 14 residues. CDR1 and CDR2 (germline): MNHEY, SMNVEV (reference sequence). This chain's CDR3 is CASREPSGRETQYF. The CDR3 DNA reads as TGTGCCAGCAGAGAGCCTAGCGGTCGGGAGACCCAGTACTTC.

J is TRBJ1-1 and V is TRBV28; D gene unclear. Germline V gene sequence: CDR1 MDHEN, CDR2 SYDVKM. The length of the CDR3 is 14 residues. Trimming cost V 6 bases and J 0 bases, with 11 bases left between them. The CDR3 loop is CASSPASMNTEAFF. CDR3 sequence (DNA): TGTGCCAGCAGCCCGGCGTCTATGAACACTGAAGCTTTCTTT.

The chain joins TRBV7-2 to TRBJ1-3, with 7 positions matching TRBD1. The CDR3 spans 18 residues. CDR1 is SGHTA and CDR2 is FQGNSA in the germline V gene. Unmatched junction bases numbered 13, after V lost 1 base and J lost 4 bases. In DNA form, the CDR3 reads TGTGCCAGCAGCTTAGTAGGGCAGGGGGTCCTAACCGGAAACACCATATATTTT. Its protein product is CASSLVGQGVLTGNTIYF. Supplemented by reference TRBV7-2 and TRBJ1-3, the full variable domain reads GAGVSQSPSNKVTEKGKDVELRCDPISGHTALYWYRQSLGQGLEFLIYFQGNSAPDKSGLPSDRFSAERTGGSVSTLTIQRTQQEDSAVYLCASSLVGQGVLTGNTIYFGEGSWLTVV.

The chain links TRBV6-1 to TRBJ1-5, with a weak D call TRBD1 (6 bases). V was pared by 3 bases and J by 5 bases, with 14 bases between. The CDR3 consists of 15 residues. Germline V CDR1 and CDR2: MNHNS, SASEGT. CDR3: CASSEFGAGDQPQHF. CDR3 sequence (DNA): TGTGCCAGCAGTGAGTTCGGGGCAGGGGATCAGCCCCAGCATTTT.

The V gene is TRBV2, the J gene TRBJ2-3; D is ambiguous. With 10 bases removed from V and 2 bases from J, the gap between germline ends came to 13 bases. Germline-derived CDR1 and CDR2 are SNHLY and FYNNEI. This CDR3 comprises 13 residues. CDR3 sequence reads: CATASEATDTQYF. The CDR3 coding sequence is TGTGCCACCGCCTCAGAAGCCACAGATACGCAGTATTTT.

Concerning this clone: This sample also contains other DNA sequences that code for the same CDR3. Here the CDR3 DNA reads TGTGCCAGTAGTAGGACAGGGAGTACAGATACGCAGTATTTT. Its translation: CASSRTGSTDTQYF. The rearrangement uses TRBV19 and TRBJ2-3; TRBD1 agrees at 8 bases. Germline CDR1 LNHDA, CDR2 SQIVND (reference sequence). The CDR3 has 14 residues. V was pared by 4 bases and J by 3 bases, with 3 bases of the junction left unmatched.

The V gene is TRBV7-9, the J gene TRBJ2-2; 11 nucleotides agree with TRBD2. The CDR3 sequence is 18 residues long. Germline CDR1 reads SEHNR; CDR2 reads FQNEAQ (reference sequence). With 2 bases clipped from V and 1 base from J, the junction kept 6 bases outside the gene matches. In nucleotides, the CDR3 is TGTGCCAGCAGCTTACAAACCGGACTAGCGGGGAACACCGGGGAGCTGTTTTTT. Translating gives CASSLQTGLAGNTGELFF.

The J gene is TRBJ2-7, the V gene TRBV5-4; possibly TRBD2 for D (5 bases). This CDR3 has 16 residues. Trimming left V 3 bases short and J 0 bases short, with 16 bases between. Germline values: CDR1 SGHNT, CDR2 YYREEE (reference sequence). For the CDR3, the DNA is TGTGCCAGCAGCTCCTTAGCTAGCCTCAGCTCCTACGAGCAGTACTTC. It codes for CASSSLASLSSYEQYF.

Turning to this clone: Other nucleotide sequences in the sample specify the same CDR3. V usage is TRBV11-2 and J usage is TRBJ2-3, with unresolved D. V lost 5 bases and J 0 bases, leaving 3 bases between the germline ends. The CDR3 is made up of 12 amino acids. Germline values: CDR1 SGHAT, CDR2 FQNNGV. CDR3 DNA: TGTGCCAGCAGCACCAGCACAGATACGCAGTATTTT. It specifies CASSTSTDTQYF.

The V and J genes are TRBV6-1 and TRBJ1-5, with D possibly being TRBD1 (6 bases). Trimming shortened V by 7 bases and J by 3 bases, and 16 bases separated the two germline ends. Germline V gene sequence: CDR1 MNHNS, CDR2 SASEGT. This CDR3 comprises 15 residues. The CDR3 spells CASTEREGVNQPQHF. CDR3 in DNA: TGTGCCAGCACCGAAAGGGAGGGGGTCAATCAGCCCCAGCATTTT.

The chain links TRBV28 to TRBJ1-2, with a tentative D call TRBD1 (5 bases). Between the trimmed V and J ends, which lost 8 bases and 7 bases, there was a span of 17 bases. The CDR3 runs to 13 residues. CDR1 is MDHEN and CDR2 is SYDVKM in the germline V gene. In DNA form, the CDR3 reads TGTGCCAGCGGGCAGCCGCAGGGTCGTGGCTACACCTTC. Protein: CASGQPQGRGYTF.

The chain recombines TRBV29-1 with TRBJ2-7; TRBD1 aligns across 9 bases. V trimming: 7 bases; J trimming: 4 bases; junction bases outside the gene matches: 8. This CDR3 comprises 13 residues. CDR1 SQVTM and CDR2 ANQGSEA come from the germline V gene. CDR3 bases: TGCAGCGCATCACAGGGGGCTTTATACGAGCAGTACTTC. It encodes CSASQGALYEQYF.

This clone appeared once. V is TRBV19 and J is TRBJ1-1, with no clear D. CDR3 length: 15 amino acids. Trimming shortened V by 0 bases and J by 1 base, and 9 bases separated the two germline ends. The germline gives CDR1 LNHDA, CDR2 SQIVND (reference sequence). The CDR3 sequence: CASSIDTRQNTEAFF. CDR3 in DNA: TGTGCCAGTAGTATAGACACCAGACAGAACACTGAAGCTTTCTTT.

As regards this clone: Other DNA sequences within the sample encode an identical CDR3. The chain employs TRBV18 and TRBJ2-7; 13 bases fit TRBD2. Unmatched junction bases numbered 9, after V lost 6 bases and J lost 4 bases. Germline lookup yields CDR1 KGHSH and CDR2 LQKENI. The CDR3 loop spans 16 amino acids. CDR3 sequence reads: CASSPGLAGVSYEQYF. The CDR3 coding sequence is TGTGCCAGCTCCCCTGGACTAGCGGGAGTCTCTTACGAGCAGTACTTC.